This TCR beta chain was retrieved from a study of blood T cells in healthy people across ages. Study results and caveats: Naive CD4+ cells and diversity were both higher in long-lived donors than in aged donors. The percentage of naive T cells correlated strongly with TCR beta diversity. Measured against age, TCR beta diversity per million T cells decreased in a roughly linear manner.

On this clonotype: The target antigen is unknown.

The V and J ends lost 0 bases and 1 base respectively, with 9 bases between them. The germline CDR1 and CDR2 sequences are DFQATT and SNEGSKA (reference sequence). This CDR3 has 14 amino acids. A sample-barcoded 5' primer and a J-beta primer mix were used in a second PCR of roughly 6 to 12 cycles. The template-switch adaptor, which had 12 random nucleotides, put a tag on each cDNA molecule. TCRdb re-called the 5' RACE reads with MiXCR, one entry per CDR3 protein. Found here are 1.6 million or so distinct CDR3 sequences, 30% to 35% of them singletons; the top ten hold 10% to 12%. The TCR originated in a woman in her twenties or thirties in good health. Sequenced input: blood. This chain connects TRBV20-1 to TRBJ2-5; the D gene is possibly TRBD1 (5 bases). The CDR3 region has the DNA TGCAGTGCTAGAGATCGACAGACCCAAGAGACCCAGTACTTC. It yields the protein CSARDRQTQETQYF.